What follows are 2 T cell receptor beta chains derived from one specimen sequenced in a study of control samples from healthy donors and cancer patients. Some clones are missing from TCRdb's copy, which holds only in-frame ones; the method was immunoSEQ multiplex PCR. Among approximately 150,000 clones listed, 93% were seen once. Material for sequencing was blood. The source of these receptors is a man aged 18-30 years in good health.

V is TRBV27 and J is TRBJ2-6; 11 nucleotides match TRBD1. Germline V gives CDR1 MNHEY, CDR2 SMNVEV (reference sequence). This CDR3 spans 18 amino acids. The junction had 4 bases not matched to a gene; V was cut back by 2 bases and J by 1 base. This CDR3 reads CASSLRGTGGSGANVLTF. The CDR3 DNA sequence: TGTGCCAGCAGTTTAAGAGGGACAGGGGGGTCTGGGGCCAACGTCCTGACTTTC.

This sequence joins TRBV3-1 (or the pseudogene TRBV3-2) and TRBJ1-1; tentative D call: TRBD1 (5 bases). CDR3 length: 14 residues. Trimming shortened V by 0 bases and J by 11 bases, and 16 bases separated the two germline ends. From germline, CDR1 is LGHDT and CDR2 YNNKEL (reference sequence). The CDR3 bases are TGTGCCAGCAGCCAAGACCCCAGGGCTGATTTGGCTTTCTTT. This codes for CASSQDPRADLAFF.